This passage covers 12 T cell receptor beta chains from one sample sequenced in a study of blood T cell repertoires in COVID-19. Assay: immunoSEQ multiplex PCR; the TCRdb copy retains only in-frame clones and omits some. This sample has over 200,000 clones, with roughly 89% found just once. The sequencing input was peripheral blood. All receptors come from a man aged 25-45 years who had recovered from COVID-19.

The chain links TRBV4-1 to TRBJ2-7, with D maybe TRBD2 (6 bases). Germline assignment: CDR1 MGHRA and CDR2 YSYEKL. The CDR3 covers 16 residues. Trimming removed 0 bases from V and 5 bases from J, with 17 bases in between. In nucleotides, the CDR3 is TGCGCCAGCAGCCAAGATCAGTCGACTAGTCTCAACGAGCAGTACTTC. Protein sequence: CASSQDQSTSLNEQYF.

CDR3: CASTPRDRASYEQYF. CDR3 nucleotides: TGTGCCAGCACCCCCCGGGACAGGGCCTCCTACGAGCAGTACTTC. V is TRBV5-4 and J is TRBJ2-7, with 9 bases that match TRBD1. CDR3 length: 15 residues. The germline CDR1 and CDR2 sequences are SGHNT and YYREEE (reference sequence). Losses at the gene ends were 6 bases for V and 0 bases for J; bases not matched to a gene: 7.

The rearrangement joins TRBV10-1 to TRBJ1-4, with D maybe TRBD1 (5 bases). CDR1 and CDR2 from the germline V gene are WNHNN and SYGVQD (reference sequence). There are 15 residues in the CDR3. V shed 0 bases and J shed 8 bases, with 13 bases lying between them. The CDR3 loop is CASSESGTMTEKLFF. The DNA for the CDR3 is TGCGCCAGCAGTGAGTCCGGGACTATGACCGAAAAACTGTTTTTT.

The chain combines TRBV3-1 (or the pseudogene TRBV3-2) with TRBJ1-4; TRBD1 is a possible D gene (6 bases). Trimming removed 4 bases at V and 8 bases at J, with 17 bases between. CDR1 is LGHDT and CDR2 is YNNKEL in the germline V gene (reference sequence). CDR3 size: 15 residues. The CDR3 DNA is TGTGCCAGCAGCCCCCGGGACACGGAGAGGGAAAAACTGTTTTTT. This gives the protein CASSPRDTEREKLFF.

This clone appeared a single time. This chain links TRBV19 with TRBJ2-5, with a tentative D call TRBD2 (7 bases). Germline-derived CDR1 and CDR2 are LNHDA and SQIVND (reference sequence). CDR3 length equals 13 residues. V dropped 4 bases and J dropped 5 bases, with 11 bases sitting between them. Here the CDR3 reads CASSKGGWETQYF. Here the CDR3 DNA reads TGTGCCAGTAGTAAGGGGGGGTGGGAGACCCAGTACTTC.

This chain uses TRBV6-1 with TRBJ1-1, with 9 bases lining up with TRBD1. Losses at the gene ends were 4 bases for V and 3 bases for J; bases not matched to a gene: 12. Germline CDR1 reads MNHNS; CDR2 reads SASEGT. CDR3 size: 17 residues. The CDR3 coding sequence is TGTGCCAGCAGTGGGCACGTCGGGACAGGGACGGACACTGAAGCTTTCTTT. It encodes CASSGHVGTGTDTEAFF.

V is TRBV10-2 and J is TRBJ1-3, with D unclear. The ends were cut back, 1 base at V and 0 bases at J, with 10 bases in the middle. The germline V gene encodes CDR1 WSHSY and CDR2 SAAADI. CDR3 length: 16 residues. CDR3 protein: CASSELRAPSGNTIYF. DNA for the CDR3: TGCGCCAGCAGTGAGTTGCGAGCACCCTCTGGAAACACCATATATTTT.

In DNA, the CDR3 is TGCGCCAGCACCCCCGGCGGGGGCGGCACAGATACGCAGTATTTT. This translates into CASTPGGGGTDTQYF. The chain joins TRBV4-1 to TRBJ2-3, with TRBD2 as a possible D gene (7 bases). CDR1 is MGHRA, CDR2 YSYEKL, per germline. The V end was cut by 7 bases, the J end by 1 base, with 15 bases between. The CDR3 covers 15 residues.

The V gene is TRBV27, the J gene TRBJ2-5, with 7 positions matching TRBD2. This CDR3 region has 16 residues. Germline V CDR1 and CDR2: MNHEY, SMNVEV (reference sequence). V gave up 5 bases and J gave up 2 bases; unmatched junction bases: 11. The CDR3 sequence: CASSPSWAGAQETQYF. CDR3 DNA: TGTGCCAGCAGTCCCTCGTGGGCGGGAGCTCAAGAGACCCAGTACTTC.

The CDR3 reads CASSTRTGRGETQYF. In nucleotides, the CDR3 is TGTGCCAGCAGCACCAGGACAGGGCGGGGCGAGACCCAGTACTTC. The chain carries TRBV7-2 and TRBJ2-5; TRBD1 agrees at 8 bases. Trimming cost V 5 bases and J 5 bases; bases outside gene matches: 10. CDR3 length equals 15 residues. Germline CDR1 and CDR2: SGHTA and FQGNSA.

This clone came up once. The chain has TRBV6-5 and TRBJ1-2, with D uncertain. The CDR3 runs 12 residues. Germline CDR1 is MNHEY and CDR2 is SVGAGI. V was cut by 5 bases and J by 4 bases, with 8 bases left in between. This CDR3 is CASSRRSYGYTF. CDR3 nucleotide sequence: TGTGCCAGCAGTCGGAGGTCCTATGGCTACACCTTC.

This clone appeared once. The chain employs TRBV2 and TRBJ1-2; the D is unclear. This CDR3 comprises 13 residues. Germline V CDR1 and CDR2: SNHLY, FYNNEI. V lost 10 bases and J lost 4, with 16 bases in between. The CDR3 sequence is CATIPEASYGYTF. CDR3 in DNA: TGTGCCACCATCCCGGAGGCTTCCTATGGCTACACCTTC. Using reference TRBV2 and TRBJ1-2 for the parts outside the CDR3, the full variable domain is EPEVTQTPSHQVTQMGQEVILRCVPISNHLYFYWYRQILGQKVEFLVSFYNNEISEKSEIFDDQFSVERPDGSNFTLKIRSTKLEDSAMYFCATIPEASYGYTFGSGTRLTVV.